Described below is a single TCR beta chain sequence and its context. Germline loops: CDR1 LNHDA, CDR2 SQIVND (reference sequence). Trimming shortened V by 3 bases and J by 2 bases, and 8 bases separated the two germline ends. CDR3 length equals 14 residues. This specimen comes from a study of blood T cell repertoires in COVID-19. Only in-frame clones appear in the TCRdb table, and some are missing; sequencing was by immunoSEQ multiplex PCR. The table lists more than 150,000 clones, more than 85% of them singletons. This chain links TRBV19 with TRBJ2-1; maybe TRBD1 (6 bases). Sequencing was performed on peripheral blood. This sequence was found in a man between 18 and 29 years old with acute or convalescent COVID-19. Here the CDR3 reads CASSIQGPYNEQFF. Here the CDR3 DNA reads TGTGCCAGTAGTATTCAGGGGCCCTACAATGAGCAGTTCTTC. Filled out from reference TRBV19 and TRBJ2-1, the complete variable domain reads DGGITQSPKYLFRKEGQNVTLSCEQNLNHDAMYWYRQDPGQGLRLIYYSQIVNDFQKGDIAEGYSVSREKKESFPLTVTSAQKNPTAFYLCASSIQGPYNEQFFGPGTRLTVL.